This T cell receptor (beta chain) stems from a study of siplizumab effects on memory and regulatory T cells. Points from the study as a whole: In the presence of siplizumab, alloreactive sequences traceable to unstimulated CD4+ memory cells were significantly reduced.

Per sample, around 100,000 TCR templates were assayed. Measured with immunoSEQ multiplex PCR; TCRdb has only the in-frame clones, and not every one. The sample carries about 82,000 clones, 87% recorded once. On this clone: Its antigen is currently unknown.

The germline V and J ends were trimmed by 3 bases and 2 bases, with 11 bases remaining between them. CDR3 length: 15 residues. Germline V gene data show CDR1 as SNHLY and CDR2 as FYNNEI. Sequenced material: Tregs sorted from blood. This rearrangement joins TRBV2 to TRBJ1-3; tentatively, D is TRBD1 (5 bases). The TCR originated in a human donor in good health. The CDR3 protein is CASSDEGTPGNTIYF. CDR3 nucleotide sequence: TGTGCCAGCAGTGATGAGGGGACCCCTGGAAACACCATATATTTT.